This T cell receptor (beta chain) was captured in a study of CD8 T cells in Susac syndrome (dated by TCRdb to between 2019 and 2020). The study in broad terms: Whether CD8+ T cell activation and differentiation in Susac syndrome was antigen driven was tested using repertoire sequencing.

From the cysteine up to the phenylalanine, the CDR3 has a length of 15 residues. Left in the record is the CDR3 DNA by itself, 45 bases read in frame from the first base. For CDR1 and CDR2, the germline V gene (reference sequence) lists LNHNV and YYDKDF. At the junction V is shortened by 4 bases and J by 5 bases, with 14 bases in between. Details on this clonotype: Its cognate antigen has yet to be identified. No base qualities exist here, and no much larger clone lies one base off it.

Beyond this particular receptor, the publication reports: The TCR sequencing and HLA analysis was acknowledged to have included a relatively small number of individuals.

RNA was extracted with the RNeasy kit and about 0.5 to 1 ug was reverse transcribed using random hexamers. The immunoSEQ multiplex PCR assay, which covers 54 Vbeta and 13 Jbeta segments, was used to amplify TCR beta CDR3 regions. PCR amplification bias was corrected by using a synthetic template baseline for primer optimization and computational correction. Per the authors' processing: Reads were annotated to V, D and J genes per IMGT and analyzed with immunoSEQ Analyzer, keeping only productive sequences. Clonality was calculated as one minus the Shannon entropy normalized by log2 of the number of productive unique sequences. Public and private clones were assessed among the 100 most prevalent clones of each patient and control. A clone was defined as Susac-specific if it was absent from the healthy and MS cohorts, from some 1,100 published viral clones and from other ImmuneACCESS disease sequences. The raw public data were reprocessed by TCRdb itself: fastp quality trimming at Q25, MiXCR clonotype calling, in-frame beta chains only. Merged by CDR3 protein, the rows form single entries marked with the most common genes and DNA. The V and J calls and clone size come from TCRdb's table, not from the authors' own analysis. In this sample the table shows roughly 150,000 distinct CDR3 sequences, around 94% of which occur a single time. The biggest ten clones account for approximately 0.094% of the sample.

Peripheral blood CD8+ and CD4+ T cells from healthy donors, Susac syndrome patients and multiple sclerosis patients were profiled using high-throughput TCR beta sequencing. The multiple sclerosis controls were treatment-naive patients whose relapsing-remitting disease, either stable or active, fulfilled the revised McDonald criteria. Bulk CD8+ and CD4+ T cells were purified by magnetic negative isolation, while CD8+ TEMRA cells were enriched using FACS. Blood was collected in EDTA tubes and processed within 24 hours, with PBMCs isolated through density gradient centrifugation. PBMCs intended for TCR sequencing were cryopreserved in liquid nitrogen and thawed later in a water bath at 37 degrees C. Purity of sorted or isolated CD4+, CD8+ and CD8+ TEMRA cells was at least 90%.

Sequenced: CD4+ T cells from PBMCs. The TCR originated in a human donor with multiple sclerosis. The V and J genes are TRBV15 and TRBJ1-4; a confident D gene designation cannot be given. CDR3 reads: CATSIQYSMNEKLFF. The nucleotide sequence is given as TGTGCCACCAGCATTCAGTACTCCATGAATGAAAAACTGTTTTTT.